This T cell receptor beta chain was identified during a study of blood T cell repertoires in COVID-19. Overall study: Italy, Spain and the United States were the sources of the convalescent and acute COVID-19 samples. T cells, B-cell-depleted T cells, or PBMCs supplied cDNA or gDNA.

The protocol was immunoSEQ multiplex PCR, while the TCRdb copy is restricted to in-frame clones and leaves out a portion. Of about 200,000 clones in the sample, under 90% were seen once. This clone was seen only once. The trim removed 6 bases at V and 2 bases at J, leaving 8 bases unmatched. The CDR3 spans 16 residues. Germline values: CDR1 MNHEY, CDR2 SVGEGT. Sequenced material: peripheral blood. The clonotype was recovered from a man older than 75 with acute or convalescent COVID-19. The rearrangement links TRBV6-2 or TRBV6-3 to TRBJ2-5; 11 bases are a match to TRBD1. CDR3 amino acids: CASSNHGTGGQETQYF. The CDR3 DNA reads as TGTGCCAGCAGCAATCACGGGACAGGGGGTCAAGAGACCCAGTACTTC.